This T cell receptor beta chain was identified during a study of shared clonotypes between healthy human individuals. Background on the study: Aged 18 to 49, the donors were two women and three men. Donors had three CD4 naive, three CD4 memory, two CD8 naive and one CD8 memory plate apiece.

Some clones are missing from TCRdb's copy, which holds only in-frame ones; the method was immunoSEQ multiplex PCR. The sample includes 1.6 million or so clones, over 95% seen only once; the top ten take roughly 1.2%. Germline V gene lookup returns CDR1 LNHNV and CDR2 YYDKDF (reference sequence). Trimming cost V 2 bases and J 4 bases; bases outside gene matches: 9. This CDR3 has 19 amino acids. Those who donated, Caucasian adults without exception, all lived in Nashville, Tennessee. The rearrangement links TRBV15 to TRBJ2-6; 12 positions match TRBD1. This clonotype originated in a young man in good health. The sample consisted of naive CD4+ T cells sorted from blood. Regarding subset: CD45RA+ positively selected. The chain's CDR3 is CATSRSFPGQGAGANVLTF. The CDR3 DNA reads as TGTGCCACCAGCAGATCATTTCCGGGACAGGGGGCAGGGGCCAACGTCCTGACTTTC.